The sequence of this T cell receptor (beta chain) was determined in a study of blood T cells in healthy people across ages (dated by TCRdb to between 2015 and 2017). Describing the broader study: In model experiments, template switching captured about one uniquely barcoded TCR beta cDNA molecule for every two T cells. Donors were grouped into four age groups: young (average 16 years), middle-aged (roughly 37), aged (62) and long-lived (approximately 81). The study analyzed two additional independent replicas of 1 million unique cDNA reads from the same blood draw for two donors, one aged 18 to 29 and one aged 80 or older. To avoid experimental bias, donors of different ages were randomly spread across the sequencing lanes. To track age-related changes in TCR beta repertoire diversity, the study relied on deep sequencing normalized with unique cDNA molecular identifiers. Study-level results and caveats: The long-lived group showed more naive CD4+ T cells, fewer expanded clones and increased TCR diversity than the aged group, suggesting age selection. Donor CMV infection status was unknown, potentially confounding age-related changes in expanded clonotypes. Estimates of total diversity based on one million sequenced T cells were considered lower bounds and underestimates. The percentage of naive T cells measured by flow cytometry correlated strongly with observed TCR beta diversity. Bulk unsorted PBMC profiling prevented conclusive comparison of naive and antigen-experienced compartments. As age increased, observed TCR beta diversity per million T cells dropped in a roughly linear way, and a significant reduction was already evident by age around 41.

Deletion took 6 bases off V and 2 bases off J, with a span of 20 bases between the germline ends. As encoded in the germline V gene, CDR1 is MNHEY while CDR2 is SVGEGT. The CDR3 starts with the cysteine, ends with the phenylalanine, and has 16 residues. This entry keeps only the CDR3 DNA: 48 bases, framed from base 1. The library was produced with 5' RACE. The data were produced on an Illumina HiSeq 2500. A second PCR of roughly 6 to 11 cycles was run with a J-beta primer mix and a sample-barcoded 5' primer. A unique molecular identifier was introduced onto each TCR beta cDNA molecule by a template-switch 5' adaptor carrying 12 random nucleotides. At least 2.5 million CDR3-containing paired-end reads were obtained from each sample. The Mint cDNA synthesis kit, primed by a TRBC-specific oligonucleotide, was used to synthesize first-strand cDNA from all RNA. Following uracil-DNA glycosylase treatment, all cDNA underwent a first 18-cycle PCR with the universal primers M1SS and BC2_uni_R. On the study's bioinformatics: For normalization, 1 million high-quality reads were randomly selected from each sample, with every read carrying a distinct molecular identifier. Instead of being binned into consensus sequences, reads that shared molecular identifiers were thrown out. MiTCR, set to a Q25 quality threshold and the strictest error-elimination algorithm, was used for CDR3 identification, clonotype clustering and error correction. A nonparametric unseen species model using Euler transformation provided a lower-bound estimate of total TCR beta diversity. TCRdb's own reprocessing of the public reads used fastp at Q25 and MiXCR and kept productive beta chains. Every entry covers one CDR3 protein and lists the most common genes and DNA from its rows. The authors' filters were not applied to this entry. The sample records about 1 million distinct CDR3 sequences, 40% to 50% of which are singletons. The ten largest account for around 18% of the sample.

This clonotype was detected only a few times. Its antigen is still unknown. No base-level quality is on record; no much larger clone is a single base apart. Donors were 39 systemically healthy Caucasian individuals from Russia aged roughly 6 to 95 years. Each donor gave ten milliliters of peripheral blood, collected into EDTA-treated Vacutainer tubes. Ficoll-Paque density-gradient centrifugation was used to isolate PBMCs, with at least 6.5 million per sample. Trizol reagent was used to extract total RNA from PBMCs, with at least 5.5 micrograms per sample. For every donor, an aliquot of PBMCs went through flow cytometry to measure the percentages of naive CD45RAhigh/CD27high T cells.

The chain was built from TRBV6-2 or TRBV6-3 and TRBJ2-7; the D gene is possibly TRBD2, with 5 bases matching. The clonotype was recovered from a woman aged 60-75 years in good health. Sample: blood. The CDR3 region: CASSPRAAVAPYEQYF. The DNA reads as follows: TGTGCCAGCAGCCCAAGAGCGGCAGTCGCGCCCTACGAGCAGTACTTC.